The 29 T cell receptor beta chains presented below share a single source sample, sequenced in a study of shared clonotypes between healthy human individuals. Sequenced by immunoSEQ multiplex PCR; TCRdb stores in-frame clones only, minus some. The table includes about 2 million clones, 85% to 95% detected once. The sequencing sample was made of naive CD4+ T cells sorted from blood. Stated subset: CD45RA+ positively selected. The receptor set was obtained from a young man in good health.

This clone was seen only once. The sample carries other DNA sequences with the same CDR3. The genes are TRBV18 and TRBJ1-1, with 7 bases lining up with TRBD1. Germline CDR1 KGHSH, CDR2 LQKENI. After removal of 6 bases from V and 1 base from J, the junction contained 5 bases not matched to a gene. The CDR3 is made up of 14 amino acids. The CDR3 bases are TGTGCCAGCTCGCTACAGGGGAAGAACACTGAAGCTTTCTTT. Translation: CASSLQGKNTEAFF.

This CDR3 is CASSVIPAYEQYF. CDR3 sequence (DNA): TGTGCCAGCAGCGTGATCCCAGCCTACGAGCAGTACTTC. The chain couples TRBV27 to TRBJ2-7; D call uncertain. The CDR3 runs to 13 residues. The V gene's germline CDR1 is MNHEY and CDR2 SMNVEV (reference sequence). With 6 bases removed from V and 2 bases from J, the gap between germline ends came to 11 bases.

The chain joins TRBV30 to TRBJ1-4; D is possibly TRBD1 (5 bases). Trimming took off 3 bases at V and 1 base at J, with 6 bases between the two ends. This CDR3 spans 13 amino acids. The germline CDR1 and CDR2 sequences are GTSNPN and SVGIG (reference sequence). The CDR3 bases are TGTGCCTGGAGGGGGGGAACTAATGAAAAACTGTTTTTT. Its protein is CAWRGGTNEKLFF.

The rearrangement links TRBV6-6 to TRBJ2-7; 9 bases agree with TRBD1. J gave up 6 bases and V 5 bases, and 14 bases lay outside the gene matches. This CDR3 spans 16 amino acids. CDR1 is MNHNY and CDR2 is SVGAGI in the germline V gene (reference sequence). CDR3 amino acids: CASSLPGQGISAEQYF. DNA of the CDR3: TGTGCCAGCAGTCTACCGGGACAGGGTATTTCTGCCGAGCAGTACTTC.

CDR3 coding DNA: TGCGCCAGCAGCTTGGGACTAGGATATAACTACGAGCAGTACTTC. It is translated as CASSLGLGYNYEQYF. This chain joins TRBV5-1 and TRBJ2-5, with D perhaps matching TRBD2 (6 bases). The closer fit of TRBJ2-7 to the DNA end suggests the J call may be wrong. The CDR3 is 15 amino acids. Per the germline V gene, CDR1 is SGHRS and CDR2 is YFSETQ.

The CDR3 region has the DNA TGTGCCAGCAGTGCAACAGGGGAAGGGGTCTATGGCTACACCTTC. Amino acids: CASSATGEGVYGYTF. The gene calls are TRBV7-8 and TRBJ1-2; 7 positions agree with TRBD1. The ends lost 6 bases at V and 4 bases at J; junction bases unmatched: 11. The CDR3 has 15 amino acids. Germline V gene sequence: CDR1 SGHVS, CDR2 FQNEAQ.

On this clone itself: A junction boundary mismatches the germline segment, possibly from a read error. J is TRBJ2-7 and V is TRBV7-7, with D possibly TRBD2 on 5 matching bases. This CDR3 spans 13 amino acids. The germline V gene has CDR1 SSHAT and CDR2 FNYEAQ (reference sequence). The CDR3 region is CASSFGKLSEQYF. CDR3 nucleotide sequence: TGTGCTAGCAGCTTCGGGAAACTTTCCGAGCAGTACTTC.

The chain couples TRBV9 to TRBJ2-3, with 11 bases aligning to TRBD2. There are 17 residues in the CDR3. Germline loops: CDR1 SGDLS, CDR2 YYNGEE. The V segment lost 2 bases and the J segment 1 base; nucleotides outside the gene matches: 6. The DNA for the CDR3 is TGTGCCAGCAGCGTTACTTCGGGACTAGCGGGCACAGATACGCAGTATTTT. This encodes CASSVTSGLAGTDTQYF.

This clone was detected only once. The chain links TRBV5-4 to TRBJ2-2; 8 nucleotides match TRBD1. The CDR3 is 15 amino acids. From germline, CDR1 is SGHNT and CDR2 YYREEE (reference sequence). With 4 bases clipped from V and 5 bases from J, the junction kept 7 bases outside the gene matches. The CDR3 DNA reads TGTGCCAGCAGCCCTATCCAGGGGGCGACCGGGGAGCTGTTTTTT. As protein: CASSPIQGATGELFF.

As to this clone: In the same sample, other DNA sequences code for this CDR3. The genes are TRBV20-1 and TRBJ2-1, with unresolved D. V was pared by 3 bases and J by 7 bases, with 7 bases between. Germline loops: CDR1 DFQATT, CDR2 SNEGSKA (reference sequence). This CDR3 has 11 amino acids. In nucleotides, the CDR3 is TGCAGTGCTAGGGTGGGAAATGAGCAGTTCTTC. It encodes CSARVGNEQFF.

This clone was picked up many times. The chain uses TRBV4-3 and TRBJ2-1; maybe TRBD2 (6 bases). Trimming left V 0 bases short and J 4 bases short, with 10 bases between. The CDR3 length is 15 residues. From germline, CDR1 is LGHNA and CDR2 YSLEER. The CDR3 DNA reads as TGCGCCAGCAGCCAAGAACAGACTAGATACAATGAGCAGTTCTTC. It specifies CASSQEQTRYNEQFF.

The chain uses TRBV6-5 and TRBJ2-7, with D tentatively TRBD1 (5 bases). Trimming stripped 0 bases from V and 0 bases from J, with 12 bases between. The length of the CDR3 is 16 residues. Germline CDR1 is MNHEY and CDR2 is SVGAGI. This CDR3 reads CASSYSGAVASYEQYF. CDR3 nucleotide sequence: TGTGCCAGCAGTTACTCTGGGGCAGTCGCCTCCTACGAGCAGTACTTC.

This chain joins TRBV29-1 and TRBJ2-3; 8 bases agree with TRBD1. The V and J ends lost 4 bases and 5 bases, in that order; junction bases with no gene match: 8. This CDR3 spans 14 amino acids. Germline loops: CDR1 SQVTM, CDR2 ANQGSEA. Here the CDR3 DNA reads TGCAGCGTTGGGGGGCAGGGGGCCGGAGATACGCAGTATTTT. Protein sequence: CSVGGQGAGDTQYF.

This sequence joins TRBV5-4 and TRBJ2-7; weak D call: TRBD2 (5 bases). CDR1 is SGHNT and CDR2 is YYREEE in the germline V gene (reference sequence). This CDR3 has 14 amino acids. V shed 0 bases and J shed 7 bases, with 14 bases lying between them. CDR3 region: CASSLVPASGEQYF. The CDR3 nucleotides are TGTGCCAGCAGCTTGGTGCCGGCCTCGGGGGAGCAGTACTTC.

The chain couples TRBV7-2 to TRBJ2-5; D may be TRBD2 (6 bases). V lost 5 bases to trimming and J lost 5 bases, with 15 bases between them. The CDR3 totals 14 residues. Germline CDR1 is SGHTA and CDR2 is FQGNSA. Here the CDR3 reads CASSLARGRETQYF. The CDR3 region has the DNA TGTGCCAGCAGCCTTGCGCGGGGACGGGAGACCCAGTACTTC.

The chain combines TRBV11-2 with TRBJ2-3; D is possibly TRBD1 or TRBD2 (6 bases each). Trimming stripped 6 bases from V and 1 base from J, with 17 bases between. This CDR3 comprises 16 residues. CDR1 SGHAT and CDR2 FQNNGV come from the germline V gene. CDR3 sequence reads: CASRYRRGDRTDTQYF. CDR3 DNA: TGTGCCAGCAGATACCGGAGGGGGGATCGCACAGATACGCAGTATTTT.

As concerns this clone: Since a much larger clone is just one base distant, this may be a read error. This likely comes from a read error, as the CDR3 has no conserved phenylalanine or tryptophan at its end. The CDR3 bases are TGCGCCAGCAGCCCGGGGGCGGAGAATCAGCCCCAGCATTTA. Translating it yields CASSPGAENQPQHL. The gene calls are TRBV5-1 and TRBJ1-5, with D possibly being TRBD1 (6 bases). CDR1 is SGHRS, CDR2 YFSETQ, per germline. The CDR3 consists of 14 residues. The ends were cut back, 4 bases at V and 4 bases at J, with 12 bases in the middle.

The gene calls are TRBV19 and TRBJ2-1; the D gene could be TRBD1 or TRBD2 (6 bases each). This CDR3 has 13 residues. V gave up 6 bases and J gave up 7 bases, with 13 bases separating them. Germline V gene sequence: CDR1 LNHDA, CDR2 SQIVND (reference sequence). The chain's CDR3 is CASRVGGGNEQFF. The DNA for the CDR3 is TGTGCCAGTAGAGTGGGGGGCGGGAATGAGCAGTTCTTC.

This chain joins TRBV28 and TRBJ2-7, with D perhaps given as TRBD1 or TRBD2 (5 bases each). Trimming removed 5 bases at V and 1 base at J, with 24 bases between. The CDR3 consists of 18 residues. Germline-derived CDR1 and CDR2 are MDHEN and SYDVKM. The CDR3 sequence: CASSRNAPGQAESYEQYF. The CDR3 bases are TGTGCCAGCAGTCGAAACGCCCCGGGGCAGGCTGAATCCTACGAGCAGTACTTC.

The genes are TRBV2 and TRBJ2-2, with TRBD2 matching over 11 bases. J lost 4 bases, V lost 2 bases, and 3 bases had no gene match. In germline, CDR1 is SNHLY, CDR2 FYNNEI. There are 16 residues in the CDR3. CDR3 loop: CASSEKGLAGTGELFF. CDR3 DNA sequence: TGTGCCAGCAGTGAAAAAGGACTAGCGGGCACCGGGGAGCTGTTTTTT.

The rearrangement joins TRBV2 to TRBJ1-6, with TRBD1 matching over 7 bases. The ends lost 6 bases at V and 0 bases at J; junction bases unmatched: 8. This CDR3 spans 17 amino acids. CDR1 is SNHLY, CDR2 FYNNEI, per germline. The CDR3 DNA reads TGTGCCAGCAGGAAGGGGGCAGCAAACTCCTATAATTCACCCCTCCACTTT. It yields the protein CASRKGAANSYNSPLHF.

The rearrangement uses TRBV5-1 and TRBJ1-1; the D is unclear. Between the trimmed V and J ends, which lost 8 bases and 7 bases, there was a span of 18 bases. The germline V gene has CDR1 SGHRS and CDR2 YFSETQ. CDR3 length equals 13 residues. In nucleotides, the CDR3 is TGCGCCAGTGCCCTAGGACCAACAAATGAAGCTTTCTTT. It encodes CASALGPTNEAFF.

V usage is TRBV5-4 and J usage is TRBJ2-3; weak D call: TRBD1 (6 bases). Germline V CDR1 and CDR2: SGHNT, YYREEE (reference sequence). Trimming removed 4 bases from V and 5 bases from J, with 14 bases in between. The length of the CDR3 is 14 residues. The CDR3 DNA reads TGTGCCAGCAGCACTGGCCCCAGGGGAGATACGCAGTATTTT. Translating gives CASSTGPRGDTQYF.

The chain joins TRBV6-1 to TRBJ2-1; weak D call: TRBD2 (6 bases). From germline, CDR1 is MNHNS and CDR2 SASEGT. The ends were cut back, 2 bases at V and 8 bases at J, with 16 bases in the middle. This CDR3 is built from 15 residues. This CDR3 reads CASSEIGGVGDEQFF. The CDR3 nucleotides read TGTGCCAGCAGTGAAATCGGGGGAGTAGGGGATGAGCAGTTCTTC.

The V call is TRBV4-2, the J call TRBJ2-1; no clear D. V was clipped by 1 base and J by 5 bases, with 6 bases between them. Germline lookup yields CDR1 LGHNA and CDR2 YNFKEQ. The CDR3 loop spans 13 amino acids. For the CDR3, the DNA is TGTGCCAGCAGCCAAGCAGGCCACAATGAGCAGTTCTTC. Its translation: CASSQAGHNEQFF.

V is TRBV2 and J is TRBJ2-7, with 8 bases fitting TRBD1. Trimming removed 4 bases from V and 6 bases from J; junction bases left unmatched: 8. Germline-derived CDR1 and CDR2 are SNHLY and FYNNEI. The CDR3 spans 14 residues. The CDR3 region is CASSVVQGVGEQYF. The CDR3 DNA is TGTGCCAGCAGTGTGGTACAGGGGGTCGGCGAGCAGTACTTC.

This clone was recorded a few times. The rearrangement links TRBV29-1 to TRBJ2-5; tentative D call: TRBD1 (8 bases). Germline V gene lookup returns CDR1 SQVTM and CDR2 ANQGSEA. Trimming stripped 7 bases from V and 1 base from J, with 19 bases between. The CDR3 runs 15 residues. In DNA form, the CDR3 reads TGCAGCGCCCCAGCGGGGACAGGTGTCCAAGAGACCCAGTACTTC. The encoded protein is CSAPAGTGVQETQYF.

In its sample, this clone was seen many times. Different DNA sequences within this sample yield the same CDR3. V is TRBV4-3 and J is TRBJ2-1; 7 bases align to TRBD1. Germline trimming cut 5 bases from V and 9 bases from J; bases unmatched to any gene: 10. Germline CDR1 reads LGHNA; CDR2 reads YSLEER. The CDR3 is 14 residues long. CDR3 sequence (DNA): TGCGCCAGCAGCTCACGGACAGGATCTAGTGAGCAGTTCTTC. This encodes CASSSRTGSSEQFF.

This chain links TRBV5-1 with TRBJ2-3, with D unclear. The CDR3 has 14 amino acids. Germline loops: CDR1 SGHRS, CDR2 YFSETQ. Trimming took off 2 bases at V and 1 base at J, with 8 bases between the two ends. The CDR3: CASSFEWGTDTQYF. The CDR3 region has the DNA TGCGCCAGCAGCTTTGAGTGGGGCACAGATACGCAGTATTTT.